This T cell receptor (beta chain) was recorded in a study of T-cell memory formation after mild COVID-19. About the study: Largely donor-specific sequence clusters came from two donors. Study-level results: Some clones that responded turned up in pre-infection memory, which suggests that cross-reactive memory joined in.

The V gene lost 2 bases and the J gene lost 6 bases, with 17 bases spanning the gap. CDR3 length: 15 amino acids. Germline CDR1 SGHNT, CDR2 YYREEE (reference sequence). This clonotype was detected only a few times. The antigen remains unidentified. Using its own MiXCR run on the 5' RACE reads, TCRdb lists one record per CDR3 protein. This table holds 550,000 to 600,000 distinct CDR3 sequences, about 22% found once. Sequencing was carried out using PBMCs or a T cell subset sorted from them (not recorded which). The origin of this receptor is an adult woman who had mild COVID-19 (a few samples of this study predate the infection). Cell type and time point are not known. This rearrangement joins TRBV5-4 to TRBJ1-2, with D perhaps TRBD1 (6 bases). In DNA form, the CDR3 reads TGTGCCAGCAGCTTCGTGGGGGGCAGAAGTAATGGCTACACCTTC. Amino acids: CASSFVGGRSNGYTF.